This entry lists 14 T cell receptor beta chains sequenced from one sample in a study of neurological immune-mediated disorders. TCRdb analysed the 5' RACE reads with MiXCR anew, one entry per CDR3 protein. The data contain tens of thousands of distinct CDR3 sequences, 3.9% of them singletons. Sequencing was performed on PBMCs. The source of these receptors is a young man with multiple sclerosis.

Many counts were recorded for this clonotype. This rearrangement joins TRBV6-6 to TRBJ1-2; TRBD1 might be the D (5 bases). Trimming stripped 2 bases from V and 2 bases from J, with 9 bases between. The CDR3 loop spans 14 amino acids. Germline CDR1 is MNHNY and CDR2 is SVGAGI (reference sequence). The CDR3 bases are TGTGCCAGCAGTTACGCCAGGGAAAACTATGGCTACACCTTC. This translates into CASSYARENYGYTF.

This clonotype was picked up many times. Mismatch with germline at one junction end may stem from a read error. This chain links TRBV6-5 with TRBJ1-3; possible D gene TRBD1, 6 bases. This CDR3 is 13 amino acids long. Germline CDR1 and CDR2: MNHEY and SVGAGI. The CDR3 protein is CASSYSPGQLGDF. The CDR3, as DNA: TGTGCCAGCAGTTACTCGCCCGGACAGCTCGGGGATTTT.

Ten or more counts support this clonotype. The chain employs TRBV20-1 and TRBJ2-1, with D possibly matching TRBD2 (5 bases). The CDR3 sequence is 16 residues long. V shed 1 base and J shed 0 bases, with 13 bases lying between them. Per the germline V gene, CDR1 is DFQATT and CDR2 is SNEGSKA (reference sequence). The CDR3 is CSARATVAGSYNEQFF. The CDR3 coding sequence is TGCAGTGCTAGAGCGACTGTGGCGGGCTCCTACAATGAGCAGTTCTTC.

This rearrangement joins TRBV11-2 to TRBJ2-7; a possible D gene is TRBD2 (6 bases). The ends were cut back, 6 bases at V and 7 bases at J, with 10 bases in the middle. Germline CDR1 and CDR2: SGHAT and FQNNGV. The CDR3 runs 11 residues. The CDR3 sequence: CASRSGGEQYF. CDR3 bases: TGTGCCAGCAGATCTGGGGGGGAGCAGTACTTC.

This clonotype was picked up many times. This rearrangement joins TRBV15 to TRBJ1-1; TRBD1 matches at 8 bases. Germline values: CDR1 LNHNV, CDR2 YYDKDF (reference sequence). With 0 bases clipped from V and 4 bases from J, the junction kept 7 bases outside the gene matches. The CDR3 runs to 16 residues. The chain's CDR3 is CATSRDRGRMFTEAFF. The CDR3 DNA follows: TGTGCCACCAGCAGAGACAGGGGGCGAATGTTCACTGAAGCTTTCTTT.

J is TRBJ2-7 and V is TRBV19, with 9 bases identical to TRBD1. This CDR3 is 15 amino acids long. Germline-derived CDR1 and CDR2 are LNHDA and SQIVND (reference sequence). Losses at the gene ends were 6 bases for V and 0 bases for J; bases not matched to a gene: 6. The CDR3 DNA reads TGTGCCAGTAGCCCGGACAGGGGTGACTCCTACGAGCAGTACTTC. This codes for CASSPDRGDSYEQYF.

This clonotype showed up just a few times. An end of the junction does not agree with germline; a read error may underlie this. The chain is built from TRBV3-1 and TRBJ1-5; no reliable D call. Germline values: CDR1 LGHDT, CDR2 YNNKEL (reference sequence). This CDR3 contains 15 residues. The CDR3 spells CASSRSQRPKQPQNF. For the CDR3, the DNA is TGTGCCAGCAGCCGTTCCCAGCGGCCTAAACAGCCCCAGAATTTT.

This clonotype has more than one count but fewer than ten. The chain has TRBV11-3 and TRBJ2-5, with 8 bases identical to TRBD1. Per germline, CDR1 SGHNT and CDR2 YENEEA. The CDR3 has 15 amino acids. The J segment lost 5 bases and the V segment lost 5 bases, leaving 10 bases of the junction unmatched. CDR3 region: CASSPRTGTRETQYF. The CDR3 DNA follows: TGTGCCAGCAGCCCCCGGACAGGGACGAGGGAGACCCAGTACTTC.

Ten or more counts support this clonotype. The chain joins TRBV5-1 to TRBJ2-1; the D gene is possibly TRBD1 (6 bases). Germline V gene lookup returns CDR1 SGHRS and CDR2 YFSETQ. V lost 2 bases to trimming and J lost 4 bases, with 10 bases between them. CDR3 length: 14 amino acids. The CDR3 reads CASSFGQSYNEQFF. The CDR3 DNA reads TGCGCCAGCAGCTTTGGACAGAGTTACAATGAGCAGTTCTTC.

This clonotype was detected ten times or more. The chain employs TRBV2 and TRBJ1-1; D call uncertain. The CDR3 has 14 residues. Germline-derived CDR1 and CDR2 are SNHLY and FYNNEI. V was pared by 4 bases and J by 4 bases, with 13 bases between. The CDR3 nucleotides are TGTGCCAGCAGTGTGAACAAGTTCAGCACTGAAGCTTTCTTT. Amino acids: CASSVNKFSTEAFF.

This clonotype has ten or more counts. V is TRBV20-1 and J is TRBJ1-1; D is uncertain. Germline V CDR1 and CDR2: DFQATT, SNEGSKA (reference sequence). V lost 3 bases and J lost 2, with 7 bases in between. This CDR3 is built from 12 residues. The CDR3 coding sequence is TGCAGTGCTAGTACAGTTAACACTGAAGCTTTCTTT. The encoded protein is CSASTVNTEAFF.

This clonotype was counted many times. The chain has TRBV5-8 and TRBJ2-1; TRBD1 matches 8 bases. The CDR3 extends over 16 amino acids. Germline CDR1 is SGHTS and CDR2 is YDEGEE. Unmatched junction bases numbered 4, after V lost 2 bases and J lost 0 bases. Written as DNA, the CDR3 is TGTGCCAGCAGCTTAACAGGGGGAACCTCCTACAATGAGCAGTTCTTC. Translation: CASSLTGGTSYNEQFF.

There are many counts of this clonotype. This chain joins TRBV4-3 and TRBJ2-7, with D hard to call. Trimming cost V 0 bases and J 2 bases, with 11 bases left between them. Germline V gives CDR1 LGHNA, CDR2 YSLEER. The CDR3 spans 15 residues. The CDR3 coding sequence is TGCGCCAGCAGCCAAGATCCCCACGGCACCTACGAGCAGTACTTC. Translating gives CASSQDPHGTYEQYF.

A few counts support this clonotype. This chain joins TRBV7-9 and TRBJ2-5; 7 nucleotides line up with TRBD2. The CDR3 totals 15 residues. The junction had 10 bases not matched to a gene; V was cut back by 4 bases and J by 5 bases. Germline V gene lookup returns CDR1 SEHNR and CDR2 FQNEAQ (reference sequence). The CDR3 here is CASSSHSGARETQYF. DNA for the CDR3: TGTGCCAGCAGCTCTCACAGCGGGGCCCGGGAGACCCAGTACTTC.